The entry below describes one TCR beta chain. Its antigen is not identified. The source of the sample is a study of T cell responses to AZD1222 COVID-19 vaccine. Study outcomes and limitations: Spike-wide vaccine-associated CD4 TCRs dominated at 160-218 and 743-854.

The method was immunoSEQ multiplex PCR; TCRdb's version includes in-frame clones alone and lacks a portion of them. The sample includes about 180,000 clones, about 89% of them seen just once. The CDR3 has 15 amino acids. Trimming pared 7 bases from V and 5 bases from J, leaving 20 bases between. The germline V gene encodes CDR1 SNHLY and CDR2 FYNNEI. The TCR originated in an adult in good health. The specimen was peripheral blood, collected on day 0 of AZD1222 vaccination. V and J are TRBV2 and TRBJ1-1; D call uncertain. CDR3 nucleotide sequence: TGTGCCAGCAAGGTATCGCCGTCCCCGGAGACTGAAGCTTTCTTT. This gives the protein CASKVSPSPETEAFF.